The next 5 T cell receptor beta chains were all read from a single sample in a study of siplizumab effects on memory and regulatory T cells. TCRdb keeps only in-frame clones here, not all; method: immunoSEQ multiplex PCR. The sample lists roughly 120,000 clones, roughly 92% seen once, with about 1.5% in the top ten. Material: CD4+ T cells sorted from blood. The receptors were sampled from a human donor in good health.

Here the CDR3 reads CASSSPGQGVQGYTF. The CDR3 DNA follows: TGTGCCAGCAGCTCGCCGGGACAGGGGGTTCAAGGCTACACCTTC. The J gene is TRBJ1-2, the V gene TRBV5-4; 11 positions agree with TRBD1. The CDR3 covers 15 residues. The V gene's germline CDR1 is SGHNT and CDR2 YYREEE (reference sequence). V lost 3 bases to trimming and J lost 8 bases; unmatched junction nucleotides: 9.

The CDR3 bases are TGTGCCAGTAGTATTGACCGTGCTAGCACAGATACGCAGTATTTT. Protein: CASSIDRASTDTQYF. J is TRBJ2-3 and V is TRBV19; D ambiguous. The CDR3 totals 15 residues. The germline V and J ends were trimmed by 3 bases and 0 bases, with 10 bases remaining between them. The germline V gene encodes CDR1 LNHDA and CDR2 SQIVND (reference sequence).

This chain links TRBV6-5 with TRBJ1-4; D is possibly TRBD1 (6 bases). The CDR3 covers 15 residues. Germline V gene lookup returns CDR1 MNHEY and CDR2 SVGAGI. V dropped 8 bases and J dropped 10 bases, with 23 bases sitting between them. As DNA, the CDR3 is TGTGCCAGCGCAAAACAGCGGGGGCTAGAGGGAAAACTGTTTTTT. As protein: CASAKQRGLEGKLFF.

This rearrangement joins TRBV4-1 to TRBJ1-1; a possible D gene is TRBD1 (5 bases). V was shortened by 1 base and J by 4 bases, with 13 bases between the two germline ends. The CDR3 length is 15 residues. Germline assignment: CDR1 MGHRA and CDR2 YSYEKL. The CDR3 here is CASSQARGAGTEAFF. CDR3 nucleotides: TGCGCCAGCAGCCAAGCGAGGGGCGCGGGCACTGAAGCTTTCTTT.

This clone came up a few times. V usage is TRBV6-5 and J usage is TRBJ1-2; a weak D match, TRBD1 (5 bases). With 2 bases removed from V and 2 bases from J, the gap between germline ends came to 12 bases. The CDR3 is made up of 15 amino acids. CDR1 MNHEY and CDR2 SVGAGI come from the germline V gene. CDR3 nucleotide sequence: TGTGCCAGCAGTTACAGAATGGAGGGGAACTATGGCTACACCTTC. Residues: CASSYRMEGNYGYTF.